The 3 T cell receptor beta chains given below trace back to one sample, sequenced in a study of blood T cell repertoires in COVID-19 (dated by TCRdb to the early 2020s). Library construction relied on the immunoSEQ multiplex PCR assay. Here the immuneACCESS table is served through TCRdb, limited to in-frame sequences with V and J called. Missing clones are a known gap in these copies; in checked studies unresolved V genes cover under half, and the rest lacks a known reason. A total of some 150,000 clones appear in this sample, around 85% of them only once. Together, the top ten hold 0.95% to 1.5% of the sample. Sequencing was performed on peripheral blood. Receptor source: a man in his fifties or sixties who had recovered from COVID-19.

This clone was detected only once. The V and J genes are TRBV27 and TRBJ2-5; D perhaps matches TRBD2 (5 bases). CDR1 MNHEY and CDR2 SMNVEV come from the germline V gene (reference sequence). The CDR3 loop spans 12 amino acids. The ends were cut back, 8 bases at V and 2 bases at J, with 9 bases in the middle. CDR3 DNA sequence: TGTGCCAGCGGCGGGCCACAAGAGACCCAGTACTTC. Residues: CASGGPQETQYF.

This clone has just one count. The chain links TRBV7-2 to TRBJ1-4; D may be TRBD1 (6 bases). V shed 4 bases and J shed 2 bases, with 14 bases lying between them. Germline loops: CDR1 SGHTA, CDR2 FQGNSA. The CDR3 loop spans 16 amino acids. CDR3 DNA: TGTGCCAGCAGCTCAGGGGTGGCTCGGACTAATGAAAAACTGTTTTTT. Its protein is CASSSGVARTNEKLFF.

This chain links TRBV4-1 with TRBJ1-2; D may be TRBD1 (5 bases). The CDR3 sequence is 14 residues long. From germline, CDR1 is MGHRA and CDR2 YSYEKL. Trimming pared 0 bases from V and 2 bases from J, leaving 7 bases between. As DNA, the CDR3 is TGCGCCAGCAGCCAAGATAAGGGGAACTATGGCTACACCTTC. It yields the protein CASSQDKGNYGYTF.